Below, 27 T cell receptor beta chains from the same sample are listed, as sequenced in a study of identical twins. TCRdb ran MiXCR on the 5' RACE reads and lists one entry per CDR3 protein. The sample includes hundreds of thousands of distinct CDR3 sequences, about 20% of them seen just once. The sample was also reused in another study, on T cells expressing NK-cell markers.

The specimen was PBMCs. These receptor sequences come from a woman between 18 and 29 years old in good health.

This clonotype was picked up a small number of times. The rearrangement uses TRBV6-5 and TRBJ2-1, with 10 bases lining up with TRBD2. The germline gives CDR1 MNHEY, CDR2 SVGAGI. V shed 7 bases and J 8 bases; nucleotides not matched to a gene: 8. CDR3 length equals 14 residues. The CDR3 loop is CASKFSGRLDEQFF. CDR3 DNA sequence: TGTGCCAGCAAGTTTAGCGGGAGGCTGGATGAGCAGTTCTTC.

This clonotype was counted between two and nine times. V and J are TRBV10-3 and TRBJ1-1; the D is unclear. V dropped 6 bases and J dropped 3 bases, with 8 bases sitting between them. Per the germline V gene, CDR1 is ENHRY and CDR2 is SYGVKD. This CDR3 region has 12 residues. The DNA of the CDR3 is TGTGCCATCAGCCCCCGCCACACTGAAGCTTTCTTT. Translation gives CAISPRHTEAFF.

V gene TRBV5-1 combines with J gene TRBJ2-7; the D gene could be TRBD1 or TRBD2 (6 bases each). The V end lost 4 bases, the J end lost 2 bases, and 16 bases lay between the germline ends. This CDR3 comprises 15 residues. Germline V gives CDR1 SGHRS, CDR2 YFSETQ. The CDR3 DNA reads as TGCGCCAGCAGCAGGGGGGATTACGGAACCTACGAGCAGTACTTC. Translating gives CASSRGDYGTYEQYF.

At least ten counts were recorded for this clonotype. The chain recombines TRBV24-1 with TRBJ2-1; 13 positions match TRBD2. The germline gives CDR1 KGHDR, CDR2 SFDVKD. The CDR3 runs 17 residues. V gave up 5 bases and J gave up 5 bases; unmatched junction bases: 8. The CDR3 reads CATSGTTGTSGNNEQFF. The CDR3 coding sequence is TGTGCCACCAGTGGAACAACCGGGACTAGCGGGAACAATGAGCAGTTCTTC.

The count of this clonotype is one. The chain recombines TRBV12-3 or TRBV12-4 with TRBJ2-1, with 9 bases lining up with TRBD2. The CDR3 has 16 amino acids. Trimming cost V 7 bases and J 3 bases; bases outside gene matches: 10. Here the CDR3 reads CASTPTSGRYYNEQFF. CDR3 nucleotide sequence: TGTGCCAGCACCCCGACTAGCGGCCGTTACTACAATGAGCAGTTCTTC.

This clonotype was counted a few times. V usage is TRBV5-1 and J usage is TRBJ1-1; tentative D call: TRBD1 (6 bases). The V end lost 7 bases, the J end lost 1 base, and 14 bases lay between the germline ends. The CDR3 has 14 residues. CDR1 SGHRS and CDR2 YFSETQ come from the germline V gene. CDR3 sequence (DNA): TGCGCCAGCCGTCTAGGGGGGAGGAACACTGAAGCTTTCTTT. Translation: CASRLGGRNTEAFF.

V usage is TRBV20-1 and J usage is TRBJ1-5; TRBD1 matches 7 bases. This CDR3 region has 11 residues. The germline V gene encodes CDR1 DFQATT and CDR2 SNEGSKA (reference sequence). After removal of 6 bases from V and 6 bases from J, the junction contained 2 bases not matched to a gene. The DNA for the CDR3 is TGCAGTGCAGGGGGCTCTCAGCCCCAGCATTTT. Its translation is CSAGGSQPQHF.

The chain combines TRBV7-2 with TRBJ2-7, with 9 nucleotides matching TRBD2. This CDR3 has 14 amino acids. Germline assignment: CDR1 SGHTA and CDR2 FQGNSA. Losses at the gene ends were 7 bases for V and 3 bases for J; bases not matched to a gene: 7. CDR3 coding DNA: TGTGCCAGCACAGGGCTAGCGGGGAACTACGAGCAGTACTTC. Protein: CASTGLAGNYEQYF.

This clonotype was picked up a small number of times. The chain is built from TRBV12-3 or TRBV12-4 and TRBJ2-3; D gene unclear. The CDR3 totals 14 residues. V was cut by 6 bases and J by 2 bases, with 12 bases left in between. CDR3 sequence (DNA): TGTGCCAGCAGCTTGGGATCCTTCACAGATACGCAGTATTTT. As protein: CASSLGSFTDTQYF.

This clonotype has just a few counts. The chain combines TRBV5-1 with TRBJ1-2; maybe TRBD1 (6 bases). V was trimmed by 2 bases and J by 4 bases, leaving 12 bases between them. Germline V CDR1 and CDR2: SGHRS, YFSETQ. This CDR3 is 14 amino acids long. This chain's CDR3 is CASSLKDSPYGYTF. The DNA for the CDR3 is TGCGCCAGCAGCTTAAAGGACAGTCCCTATGGCTACACCTTC.

J is TRBJ2-3 and V is TRBV12-1; TRBD2 was called by the table and not checked on the DNA. TRBV12-1 is listed as a pseudogene. There are 16 residues in the CDR3. In nucleotides, the CDR3 is TGTGCCAGCAGCTTTGAATCGGCTAGCGGCACAGATACGCAGTATTTT. As protein: CASSFESASGTDTQYF.

This clonotype has a handful of counts. The genes are TRBV6-1 and TRBJ1-1; D gene unclear. Germline V gene sequence: CDR1 MNHNS, CDR2 SASEGT. The CDR3 covers 14 residues. V lost 6 bases, J lost 0 bases, and 11 bases lay in between. The CDR3 nucleotides are TGTGCCAGCAGCGTCAGTGGAATGAACACTGAAGCTTTCTTT. Protein: CASSVSGMNTEAFF.

This clonotype was found a few times. CDR3 DNA: TGCGCCAGCAGCCCGCCCGGGACTAGCGGAGGCTCCTACGAGCAGTACTTC. Translating gives CASSPPGTSGGSYEQYF. The V call is TRBV5-1, the J call TRBJ2-7; 11 bases fit TRBD2. Germline loops: CDR1 SGHRS, CDR2 YFSETQ. Trimming removed 4 bases from V and 0 bases from J; junction bases left unmatched: 9. This CDR3 region has 17 residues.

V usage is TRBV30 and J usage is TRBJ2-3, with D maybe TRBD1 (6 bases). Germline CDR1 is GTSNPN and CDR2 is SVGIG (reference sequence). The CDR3 spans 13 residues. Trimming took off 5 bases at V and 3 bases at J, with 12 bases between the two ends. This CDR3 is CAWGYRETDTQYF. In DNA, the CDR3 is TGTGCCTGGGGCTACAGGGAAACAGATACGCAGTATTTT.

This clonotype turned up a few times. The V call is TRBV6-2 or TRBV6-3, the J call TRBJ2-7; 9 nucleotides agree with TRBD1. Per the germline V gene, CDR1 is MNHEY and CDR2 is SVGEGT. The CDR3 loop spans 15 amino acids. The junction had 11 bases not matched to a gene; V was cut back by 6 bases and J by 5 bases. CDR3 nucleotide sequence: TGTGCCAGCAGATCTTCACGGGACAGGGTCGACGAGCAGTACTTC. Translating it yields CASRSSRDRVDEQYF.

The chain links TRBV6-1 to TRBJ2-5; TRBD1 aligns across 7 bases. Germline V gives CDR1 MNHNS, CDR2 SASEGT. J lost 5 bases, V lost 2 bases, and 5 bases had no gene match. The CDR3 loop spans 14 amino acids. The CDR3 protein is CASSETRRGETQYF. CDR3 bases: TGTGCCAGCAGTGAAACTCGCAGGGGGGAGACCCAGTACTTC.

Only a few counts were recorded for this clonotype. This chain uses TRBV18 with TRBJ2-1; either TRBD1 or TRBD2 may fit D (5 bases each). Trimming pared 3 bases from V and 12 bases from J, leaving 12 bases between. CDR3 length equals 12 residues. In germline, CDR1 is KGHSH, CDR2 LQKENI. The CDR3 sequence: CASSPSRGGQFF. CDR3 DNA sequence: TGTGCCAGCTCACCTAGTCGTGGGGGGCAGTTCTTC.

The V gene is TRBV12-3 or TRBV12-4, the J gene TRBJ2-7; D perhaps matches TRBD2 (7 bases). CDR3 length equals 16 residues. The V end lost 1 base, the J end lost 5 bases, and 18 bases lay between the germline ends. The CDR3 here is CASSLGGGGRGNEQYF. The CDR3 nucleotides are TGTGCCAGCAGTTTAGGGGGGGGCGGGAGAGGCAACGAGCAGTACTTC.

This clonotype showed up many times. This chain uses TRBV10-1 with TRBJ2-1; D is tentatively TRBD1 or TRBD2 (6 bases each). The CDR3 is 14 amino acids. CDR1 WNHNN and CDR2 SYGVQD come from the germline V gene (reference sequence). V was trimmed by 0 bases and J by 13 bases, leaving 16 bases between them. The CDR3 here is CASSESRGRGPQFF. DNA of the CDR3: TGCGCCAGCAGTGAGTCACGGGGGCGTGGGCCCCAGTTCTTC.

The chain carries TRBV20-1 and TRBJ1-1; D unresolved. Deletions cut 6 bases from V and 3 bases from J, with 14 bases between. Germline-derived CDR1 and CDR2 are DFQATT and SNEGSKA (reference sequence). This CDR3 region has 13 residues. CDR3 sequence reads: CSAGRMSDTEAFF. The CDR3 DNA follows: TGCAGTGCCGGAAGGATGTCGGACACTGAAGCTTTCTTT.

The V call is TRBV7-9, the J call TRBJ2-5, with 8 bases that match TRBD2. With V trimmed by 8 bases and J by 5 bases, 7 bases remained unmatched. The length of the CDR3 is 13 residues. Germline V CDR1 and CDR2: SEHNR, FQNEAQ (reference sequence). This chain's CDR3 is CASAPAGEETQYF. For the CDR3, the DNA is TGTGCCAGCGCGCCAGCGGGGGAGGAGACCCAGTACTTC. Full variable domain (remainder filled in from reference TRBV7-9 and TRBJ2-5): DTGVSQNPRHKITKRGQNVTFRCDPISEHNRLYWYRQTLGQGPEFLTYFQNEAQLEKSRLLSDRFSAERPKGSFSTLEIQRTEQGDSAMYLCASAPAGEETQYFGPGTRLLVL.

This clonotype was seen only a few times. The chain has TRBV27 and TRBJ2-3, with D perhaps given as TRBD1 or TRBD2 (6 bases each). V was trimmed by 10 bases and J by 3 bases, leaving 17 bases between them. Germline values: CDR1 MNHEY, CDR2 SMNVEV (reference sequence). The CDR3 consists of 14 residues. This CDR3 reads CATAGTPITDTQYF. Written as DNA, the CDR3 is TGTGCCACCGCGGGGACACCCATAACAGATACGCAGTATTTT.

A few counts support this clonotype. The J gene is TRBJ2-1, the V gene TRBV11-2, with D unclear. The ends were cut back, 2 bases at V and 7 bases at J, with 6 bases in the middle. The germline V gene encodes CDR1 SGHAT and CDR2 FQNNGV. CDR3 length: 12 residues. In DNA, the CDR3 is TGTGCCAGCAGCTTATGGTGGAATGAGCAGTTCTTC. Translation gives CASSLWWNEQFF.

This chain uses TRBV3-1 with TRBJ1-1; D is unresolved. The germline CDR1 and CDR2 sequences are LGHDT and YNNKEL (reference sequence). This CDR3 spans 12 amino acids. The V and J ends lost 5 bases and 3 bases respectively, with 7 bases between them. The CDR3 sequence: CASSYLYTEAFF. DNA for the CDR3: TGTGCCAGCAGCTACTTGTACACTGAAGCTTTCTTT.

For this clonotype: A junction end diverges from the germline sequence, so it may reflect a read error. The rearrangement uses TRBV7-9 and TRBJ2-2, with unresolved D. The length of the CDR3 is 14 residues. Germline V CDR1 and CDR2: SEHNR, FQNEAQ (reference sequence). This CDR3 reads CASSLASYTGELFF. For the CDR3, the DNA is TGCGCCAGCAGCTTGGCCAGCTACACCGGGGAGCTGTTTTTT.

The sample holds a few counts of this clonotype. The rearrangement links TRBV2 to TRBJ2-7; a possible D gene is TRBD2 (5 bases). V was trimmed by 5 bases and J by 3 bases, leaving 11 bases between them. CDR1 and CDR2 from the germline V gene are SNHLY and FYNNEI. The CDR3 has 13 amino acids. Written as DNA, the CDR3 is TGTGCCAGCAGTAACCTGGCGGGCTACGAGCAGTACTTC. This sequence encodes CASSNLAGYEQYF. Supplemented by reference TRBV2 and TRBJ2-7, the full variable domain reads EPEVTQTPSHQVTQMGQEVILRCVPISNHLYFYWYRQILGQKVEFLVSFYNNEISEKSEIFDDQFSVERPDGSNFTLKIRSTKLEDSAMYFCASSNLAGYEQYFGPGTRLTVT.

This clonotype was detected ten times or more. V usage is TRBV10-3 and J usage is TRBJ2-1; D is ambiguous. This CDR3 contains 14 residues. Germline CDR1 ENHRY, CDR2 SYGVKD. V dropped 0 bases and J dropped 4 bases, with 7 bases sitting between them. This CDR3 is CAISESQEYNEQFF. The CDR3 nucleotides are TGTGCCATCAGTGAGTCTCAAGAATACAATGAGCAGTTCTTC.